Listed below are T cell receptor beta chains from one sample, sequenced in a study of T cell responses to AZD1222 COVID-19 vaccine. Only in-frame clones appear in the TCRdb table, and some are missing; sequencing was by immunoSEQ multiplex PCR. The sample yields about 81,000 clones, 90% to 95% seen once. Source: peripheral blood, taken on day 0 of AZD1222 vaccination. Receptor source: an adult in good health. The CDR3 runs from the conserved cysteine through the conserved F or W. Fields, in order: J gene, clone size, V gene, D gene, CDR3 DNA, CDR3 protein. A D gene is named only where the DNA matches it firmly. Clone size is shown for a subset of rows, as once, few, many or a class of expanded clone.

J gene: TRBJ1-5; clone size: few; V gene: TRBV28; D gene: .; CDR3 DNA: TGTGCCAGCAATCGCCATGGGTGGGGGCGAGGCAATCAGCCCCAGCATTTT; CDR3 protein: CASNRHGWGRGNQPQHF
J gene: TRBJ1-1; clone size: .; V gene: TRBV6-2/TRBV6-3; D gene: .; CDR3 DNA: TGTGCCAGCACCCCGCGGCTCCTGAACACTGAAGCTTTCTTT; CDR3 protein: CASTPRLLNTEAFF
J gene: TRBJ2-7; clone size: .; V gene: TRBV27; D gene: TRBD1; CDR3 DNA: TGTGCCAGCAGTTTATTTCCTCCCGGGACAGAAGCCTACGAGCAGTACTTC; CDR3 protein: CASSLFPPGTEAYEQYF
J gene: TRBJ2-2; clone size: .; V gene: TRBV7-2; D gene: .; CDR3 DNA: TGTGCCAGCAGCTCCCCCGGGGAGCTGTTTTTT; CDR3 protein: CASSSPGELFF
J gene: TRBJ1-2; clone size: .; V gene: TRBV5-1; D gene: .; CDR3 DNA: TGCGCCAGCAGCCCGAACGATCGCGTCTATGGCTACACCTTC; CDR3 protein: CASSPNDRVYGYTF
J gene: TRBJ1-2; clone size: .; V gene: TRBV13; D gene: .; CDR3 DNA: TGTGCCAGCAGCTCCCTGGGTGGTAGGGTCTATGGCTACACCTTC; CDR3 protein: CASSSLGGRVYGYTF
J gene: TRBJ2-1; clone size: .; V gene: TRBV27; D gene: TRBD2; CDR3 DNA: TGTGCCAGCAGTCTAATAGCCCCAACTAGCGCCCACAATGAGCAGTTCTTC; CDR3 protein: CASSLIAPTSAHNEQFF
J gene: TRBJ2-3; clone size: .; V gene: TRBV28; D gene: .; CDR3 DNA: TGTGCCAGCAGATTACAGGGTCGTACGCAGTATTTT; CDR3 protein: CASRLQGRTQYF
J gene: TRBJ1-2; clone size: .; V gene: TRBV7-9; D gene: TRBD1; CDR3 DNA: TGTGCCAGCACCTCGGACAGGACGGTCTATGGCTACACCTTC; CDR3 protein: CASTSDRTVYGYTF
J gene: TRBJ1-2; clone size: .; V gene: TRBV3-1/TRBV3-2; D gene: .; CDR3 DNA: TGTGCCAGCAGCCGCCCACTCCAGGGCGCCTATGGCTACACCTTC; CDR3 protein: CASSRPLQGAYGYTF
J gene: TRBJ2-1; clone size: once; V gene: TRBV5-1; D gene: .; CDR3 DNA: TGCGCCAGCAGCTCGAGAGGCAATGAGCAGTTCTTC; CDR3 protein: CASSSRGNEQFF
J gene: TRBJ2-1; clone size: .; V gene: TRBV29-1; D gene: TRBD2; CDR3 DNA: TGCAGCGTCGGGGGGACGGGCGGGAGAGAGAATGAGCAGTTCTTC; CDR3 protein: CSVGGTGGRENEQFF
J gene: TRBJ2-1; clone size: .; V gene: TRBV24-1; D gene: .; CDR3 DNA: TGTGCCACCAGGGACAGAGGCCTTTCGGATGAGCAGTTCTTC; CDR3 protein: CATRDRGLSDEQFF
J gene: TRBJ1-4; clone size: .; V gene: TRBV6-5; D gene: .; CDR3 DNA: TGTGCCAGCAGTCCGGACAGTCACGAAAAACTGTTTTTT; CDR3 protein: CASSPDSHEKLFF
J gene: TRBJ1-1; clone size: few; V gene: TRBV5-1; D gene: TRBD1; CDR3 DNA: TGCGCCAGCAGCTTGGGACAGGGGAATTCTAAAGCTTTCTTT; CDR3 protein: CASSLGQGNSKAFF
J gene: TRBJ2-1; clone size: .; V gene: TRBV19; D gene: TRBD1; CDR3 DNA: TGTGCCAGTAGTATAGTCCCAGGGGGTACCTCGGTCTTC; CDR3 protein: CASSIVPGGTSVF
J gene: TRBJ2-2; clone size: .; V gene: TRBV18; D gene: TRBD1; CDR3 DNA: TGTGCCAGCTCACCGGGACAGATTAACACCGGGGAGCTGTTTTTT; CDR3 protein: CASSPGQINTGELFF
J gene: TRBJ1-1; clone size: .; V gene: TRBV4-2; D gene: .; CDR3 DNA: TGTGCCAGCAGCCAATCACATGCAGGGATGAACACTGAAGCTTTCTTT; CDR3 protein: CASSQSHAGMNTEAFF
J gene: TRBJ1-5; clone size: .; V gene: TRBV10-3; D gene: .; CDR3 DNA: TGTGCCACCTCGTCCAGGACCCCTAGCAATCAGCCCCAGCATTTT; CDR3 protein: CATSSRTPSNQPQHF
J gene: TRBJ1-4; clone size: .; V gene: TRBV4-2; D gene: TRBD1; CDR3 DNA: TGTGCCAGCAGCCAACCGGGACAGGATAATGAAAAACTGTTTTTT; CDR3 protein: CASSQPGQDNEKLFF
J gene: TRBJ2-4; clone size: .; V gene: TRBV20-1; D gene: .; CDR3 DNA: TGCAGTGCTAGTTCTCAACTGGCGGGAAGAGGGAACATTCAGTACTTC; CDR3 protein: CSASSQLAGRGNIQYF
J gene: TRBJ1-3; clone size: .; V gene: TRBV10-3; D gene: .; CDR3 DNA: TGTGCCATAGGTTCGACGGACACCATATATTTT; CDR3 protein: CAIGSTDTIYF
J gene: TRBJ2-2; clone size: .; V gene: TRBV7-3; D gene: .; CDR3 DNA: TGTGCCAGCAGCCGCTCCGGAAGCTCCGGGGAGCTGTTTTTT; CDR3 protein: CASSRSGSSGELFF
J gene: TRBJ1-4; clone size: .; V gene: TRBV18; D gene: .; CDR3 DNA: TGTGCCAGCTCACCGGCGAGGGCTAATGAAAAACTGTTTTTT; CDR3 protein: CASSPARANEKLFF
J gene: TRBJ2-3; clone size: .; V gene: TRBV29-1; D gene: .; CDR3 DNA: TGCAGCGTTTCCAGAGGTCCCCCCTCGGATACGCAGTATTTT; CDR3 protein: CSVSRGPPSDTQYF
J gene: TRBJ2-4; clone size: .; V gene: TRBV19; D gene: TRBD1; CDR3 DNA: TGTGCCAGTAGTCTCGGGACAGGGTTTTCCAAAAACATTCAGTACTTC; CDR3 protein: CASSLGTGFSKNIQYF
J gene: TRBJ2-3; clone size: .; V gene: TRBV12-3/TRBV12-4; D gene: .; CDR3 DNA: TGTGCCGCGGGGGCCCGCGTCGGTACTTGGTATTTT; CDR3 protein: CAAGARVGTWYF
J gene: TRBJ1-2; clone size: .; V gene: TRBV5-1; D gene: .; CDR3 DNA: TGCGCCAGCAGCTTGGGACAGGTCAAGGACGGCTACACCTTC; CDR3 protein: CASSLGQVKDGYTF
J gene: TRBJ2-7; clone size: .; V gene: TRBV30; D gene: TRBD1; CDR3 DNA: TGTGCCTGGACCCTGGACAGGGCCACCTACGAGCAGTACTTC; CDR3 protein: CAWTLDRATYEQYF
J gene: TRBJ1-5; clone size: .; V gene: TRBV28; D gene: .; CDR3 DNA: TGTGCCAGCAGTTTACCTAAATTTGGGCCCCAGCATTTT; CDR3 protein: CASSLPKFGPQHF
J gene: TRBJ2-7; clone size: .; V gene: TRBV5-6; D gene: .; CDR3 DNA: TGTGCCAGCAGCTTGGAGCCCTACGAGCAGTACTTC; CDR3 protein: CASSLEPYEQYF
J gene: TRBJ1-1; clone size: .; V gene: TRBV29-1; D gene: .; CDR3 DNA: TGCAGCGTTGACAGGTCAATGAACACTGAAGCTTTCTTT; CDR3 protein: CSVDRSMNTEAFF
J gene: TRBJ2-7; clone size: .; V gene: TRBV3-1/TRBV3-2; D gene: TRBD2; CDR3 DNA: TGTGCCAGCAGCCAAGGCGGGAGCGGAAGGAGCGAGCAGTACTTC; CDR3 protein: CASSQGGSGRSEQYF
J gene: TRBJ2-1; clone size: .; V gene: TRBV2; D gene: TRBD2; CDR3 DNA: TGTGCCAGCCTAGCGGGAGGAGGGGACTCCTACAATGAGCAGTTCTTC; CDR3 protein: CASLAGGGDSYNEQFF
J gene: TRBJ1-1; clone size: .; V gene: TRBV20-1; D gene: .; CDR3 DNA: TGCAGTGCTAGTGGGGACGTAAACACTGAAGCTTTCTTT; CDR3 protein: CSASGDVNTEAFF
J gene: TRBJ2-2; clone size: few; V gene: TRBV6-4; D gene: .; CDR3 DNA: TGTGCCAGCAGTGCGGGAACCATCGACACCGGGGAGCTGTTTTTT; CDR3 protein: CASSAGTIDTGELFF
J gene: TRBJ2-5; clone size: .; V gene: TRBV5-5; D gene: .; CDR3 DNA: TGTGCCAGCAGCGTAGGACCCCAAGAGACCCAGTACTTC; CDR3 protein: CASSVGPQETQYF
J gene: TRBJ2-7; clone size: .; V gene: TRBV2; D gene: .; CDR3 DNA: TGTGCCAGCAGTGACGGGGCTTCTCCCGAGCAGTACTTC; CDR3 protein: CASSDGASPEQYF
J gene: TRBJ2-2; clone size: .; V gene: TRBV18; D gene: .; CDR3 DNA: TGTGCCAGCTCACCAGGGACAAGCTACACCGGGGAGCTGTTTTTT; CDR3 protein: CASSPGTSYTGELFF
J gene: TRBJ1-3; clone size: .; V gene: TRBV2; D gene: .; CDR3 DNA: TGTGCCAGCAGCCAACAGCAAACCCACTCTGGAAACACCATATATTTT; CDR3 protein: CASSQQQTHSGNTIYF
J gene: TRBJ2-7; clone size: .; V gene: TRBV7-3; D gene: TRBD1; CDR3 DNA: TGTGCCAGCAGCCCCAGTGGGGGACAGGGGTACGAGCAGTACTTC; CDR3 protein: CASSPSGGQGYEQYF
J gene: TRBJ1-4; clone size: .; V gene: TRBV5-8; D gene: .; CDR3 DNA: TGTGCCAGCAGCTTGGGGGGGCACGTTGAAAAACTGTTTTTT; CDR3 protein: CASSLGGHVEKLFF
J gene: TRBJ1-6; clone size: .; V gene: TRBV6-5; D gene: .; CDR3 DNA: TGTGCCAGCAGTTACGCTATAGATTCACCCCTCCACTTT; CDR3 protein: CASSYAIDSPLHF
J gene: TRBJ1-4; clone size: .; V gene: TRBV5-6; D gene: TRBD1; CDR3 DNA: TGTGCCAGCAGCTTTGGGACAGGGAATGAAAAACTGTTTTTT; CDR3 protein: CASSFGTGNEKLFF
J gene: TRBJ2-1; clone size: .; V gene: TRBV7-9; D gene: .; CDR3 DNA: TGTGCCAGCAGCCAGGGGGGACAGACATACTACAATGAGCAGTTCTTC; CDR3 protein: CASSQGGQTYYNEQFF
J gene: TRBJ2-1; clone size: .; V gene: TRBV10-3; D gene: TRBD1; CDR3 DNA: TGTGCCATCAGTGAGTCGCGACAGGGGGACAATGAGCAGTTCTTC; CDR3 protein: CAISESRQGDNEQFF
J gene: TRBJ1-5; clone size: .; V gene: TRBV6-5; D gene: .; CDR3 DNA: TGTGCCAGCAGTACAGGGACGGGTTTAGGACCCCAGCATTTT; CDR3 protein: CASSTGTGLGPQHF
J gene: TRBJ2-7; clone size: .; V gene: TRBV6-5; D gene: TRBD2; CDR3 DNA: TGTGCCAGCAGTCAGACTAGCGGCCCTCCCTACGAGCAGTACTTC; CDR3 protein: CASSQTSGPPYEQYF
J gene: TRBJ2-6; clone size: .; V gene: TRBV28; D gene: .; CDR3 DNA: TGTGCCAGCCTACAGGGAAGCGGGGCCAACGTCCTGACTTTC; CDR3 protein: CASLQGSGANVLTF
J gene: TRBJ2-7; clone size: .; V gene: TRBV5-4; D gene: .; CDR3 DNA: TGTGCCAGCAGCTTCGGAGACGAGCCGACCTACGAGCAGTACTTC; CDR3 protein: CASSFGDEPTYEQYF
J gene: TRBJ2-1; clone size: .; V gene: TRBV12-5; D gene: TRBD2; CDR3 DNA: TGTGCTAGTGGTTCCGGGTCGGGACTAGCGGGAGCGGATGAGCAGTTCTTC; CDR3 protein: CASGSGSGLAGADEQFF
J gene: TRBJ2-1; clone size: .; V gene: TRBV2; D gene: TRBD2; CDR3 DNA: TGTGCCAGACAGACTAGCGGGAGACCCTATGAGCAGTTCTTC; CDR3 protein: CARQTSGRPYEQFF
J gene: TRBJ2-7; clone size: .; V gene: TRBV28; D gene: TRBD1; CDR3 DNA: TGTGCCAGCAGTTTAGCCAGGGGGTGGGTCTACGAGCAGTACTTC; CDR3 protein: CASSLARGWVYEQYF